The clone carrying this T cell receptor beta chain was seen a single time. This CDR3 comprises 15 residues. V was pared by 7 bases and J by 6 bases, with 19 bases between. The germline V gene has CDR1 MNHNS and CDR2 SASEGT. This sample was taken from a study of T cells in Graves' hyperthyroidism and ophthalmopathy. Researchers barred patients who had uncontrolled infection, other autoimmune disease, pregnancy or lactation. TCR beta CDR3 regions were amplified from RNA. An initial round of RT-PCR targeting the TCR CDR3 relied on the HTBI primer set. TCRdb called the multiplex PCR reads again in MiXCR, with one record for every CDR3 protein. The sample has about 620,000 distinct CDR3 sequences, about a sixth seen once.

Sequencing was done on a sample of blood. The source of this sequence is a woman aged 25-40 years with Graves' hyperthyroidism. V and J are TRBV6-1 and TRBJ1-5; a weak D match, TRBD1 (6 bases). CDR3 sequence: CASTIHDRFGQPQHF. The CDR3 region has the DNA TGTGCCAGCACCATACACGACAGGTTCGGTCAGCCCCAGCATTTT.